Each of the 19 T cell receptor beta chains below was sequenced from the same sample in a study of blood T cell repertoires in COVID-19. Clones were sequenced by immunoSEQ multiplex PCR, and TCRdb holds only the in-frame ones, with some missing. The profile shows 140,000 or so clones, approximately 80% of them singletons. Material: peripheral blood. The receptors here all came from a human donor in a cohort sampled during active COVID-19.

The gene calls are TRBV27 and TRBJ1-1, with D tentatively TRBD1 (6 bases). The CDR3 sequence is 15 residues long. Germline CDR1 and CDR2: MNHEY and SMNVEV (reference sequence). Trimming took off 3 bases at V and 7 bases at J, with 18 bases between the two ends. DNA of the CDR3: TGTGCCAGCAGTTTTCAAACGACAGGAGAAAATGAAGCTTTCTTT. Amino acid sequence: CASSFQTTGENEAFF.

The chain uses TRBV6-5 and TRBJ2-3; 8 positions match TRBD2. The CDR3 spans 16 residues. CDR1 and CDR2 from the germline V gene are MNHEY and SVGAGI. V dropped 2 bases and J dropped 6; count of bases not matched to a gene: 10. The CDR3 reads CASSYGRPGGWDTQYF. The CDR3 DNA reads TGTGCCAGCAGTTACGGTCGACCGGGAGGGTGGGATACGCAGTATTTT.

The V and J genes are TRBV6-4 and TRBJ2-2, with D hard to call. The CDR3 covers 14 residues. Germline V gives CDR1 MRHNA, CDR2 SNTAGT. The V end was cut by 8 bases, the J end by 1 base, with 11 bases between. The CDR3, as DNA: TGTGCCAGCCGTCCCACGGTGAACACCGGGGAGCTGTTTTTT. Translation gives CASRPTVNTGELFF.

This rearrangement joins TRBV20-1 to TRBJ1-1; D not resolved. Germline CDR1 DFQATT, CDR2 SNEGSKA (reference sequence). The CDR3 loop spans 14 amino acids. Deletions cut 3 bases from V and 3 bases from J, with 14 bases between. For the CDR3, the DNA is TGCAGTGCTAGTAGCCAGGAGGTGTACACTGAAGCTTTCTTT. Translation gives CSASSQEVYTEAFF.

For this clone: Other DNA sequences in this sample translate to the same CDR3. The chain carries TRBV5-6 and TRBJ2-3, with 7 nucleotides matching TRBD2. Germline V CDR1 and CDR2: SGHDT, YYEEEE. V trimming: 4 bases; J trimming: 1 base; junction bases outside the gene matches: 6. This CDR3 region has 15 residues. The CDR3 loop reads CASSPRAGGTDTQYF. The CDR3 DNA sequence: TGTGCCAGCAGCCCGAGGGCGGGGGGCACAGATACGCAGTATTTT.

CDR3 bases: TGTGCCAGCTCACCGACGGGAGCGAACACCGGGGAGCTGTTTTTT. Its translation: CASSPTGANTGELFF. This rearrangement joins TRBV18 to TRBJ2-2; a possible D gene is TRBD2 (6 bases). V was pared by 3 bases and J by 0 bases, with 8 bases between. Germline V lookup: CDR1 KGHSH, CDR2 LQKENI. This CDR3 has 15 residues.

This clone was seen a handful of times. The chain links TRBV2 to TRBJ1-6; D is undetermined. This CDR3 is built from 12 residues. Germline loops: CDR1 SNHLY, CDR2 FYNNEI. V lost 6 bases and J lost 11, with 11 bases in between. The CDR3 region is CASSPPVPPLHF. The DNA for the CDR3 is TGTGCCAGCAGCCCTCCGGTACCACCCCTCCACTTT.

This chain connects TRBV6-1 to TRBJ2-3, with a weak D call TRBD1 (6 bases). The V gene's germline CDR1 is MNHNS and CDR2 SASEGT. The germline V and J ends were trimmed by 3 bases and 6 bases, with 10 bases remaining between them. This CDR3 spans 13 amino acids. CDR3 sequence (DNA): TGTGCCAGCAGTGATAACAGGGTTGATACGCAGTATTTT. The encoded protein is CASSDNRVDTQYF.

The gene calls are TRBV2 and TRBJ1-2, with D perhaps matching TRBD1 (5 bases). The V end lost 3 bases, the J end lost 4 bases, and 9 bases lay between the germline ends. Germline V gene lookup returns CDR1 SNHLY and CDR2 FYNNEI. This CDR3 comprises 13 residues. CDR3 sequence reads: CASSEEGIYGYTF. DNA for the CDR3: TGTGCCAGCAGTGAGGAGGGGATCTATGGCTACACCTTC.

CDR3 amino acids: CASSQGLLSGANVLTF. CDR3 sequence (DNA): TGTGCCAGCTCACAGGGTTTATTGTCTGGGGCCAACGTCCTGACTTTC. The chain employs TRBV19 and TRBJ2-6; TRBD1 might be the D (6 bases). CDR1 and CDR2 (germline): LNHDA, SQIVND (reference sequence). This CDR3 spans 16 amino acids. Trimming cost V 9 bases and J 1 base, with 16 bases left between them.

V usage is TRBV2 and J usage is TRBJ1-4; no reliable D call. The CDR3 consists of 13 residues. The V gene's germline CDR1 is SNHLY and CDR2 FYNNEI. The ends were cut back, 4 bases at V and 7 bases at J, with 10 bases in the middle. CDR3 sequence (DNA): TGTGCCAGCAGTGGTTTGGGCCGTGAAAAACTGTTTTTT. Translation: CASSGLGREKLFF.

The chain joins TRBV5-1 to TRBJ1-4, with 7 bases fitting TRBD1. J lost 0 bases, V lost 5 bases, and 4 bases had no gene match. Germline V gene lookup returns CDR1 SGHRS and CDR2 YFSETQ. The CDR3 runs 15 residues. The CDR3 DNA follows: TGCGCCAGCAGTCGGGACAGAACAACTAATGAAAAACTGTTTTTT. The encoded protein is CASSRDRTTNEKLFF.

This clone was detected only once. This chain connects TRBV7-3 to TRBJ1-1; 7 nucleotides match TRBD1. V dropped 2 bases and J dropped 2; count of bases not matched to a gene: 5. This CDR3 comprises 15 residues. The germline gives CDR1 SGHTA, CDR2 FQGTGA. CDR3 nucleotide sequence: TGTGCCAGCAGCTTACGACAGGGTATAAACACTGAAGCTTTCTTT. Protein: CASSLRQGINTEAFF.

This clone was observed once. The CDR3 sequence is CASSIKGGGRDEQFF. CDR3 DNA sequence: TGTGCCAGCAGTATTAAGGGGGGGGGCAGGGATGAGCAGTTCTTC. The J gene is TRBJ2-1, the V gene TRBV28; D possibly corresponds to TRBD2 (7 bases). CDR3 length equals 15 residues. Germline V gene sequence: CDR1 MDHEN, CDR2 SYDVKM. V shed 5 bases and J shed 8 bases, with 19 bases lying between them.

This chain uses TRBV4-1 with TRBJ1-1; no clear D. The V gene lost 0 bases and the J gene lost 4 bases, with 12 bases spanning the gap. Germline V gene lookup returns CDR1 MGHRA and CDR2 YSYEKL. This CDR3 spans 15 amino acids. The CDR3 DNA reads as TGCGCCAGCAGCCAAGAAGATAACCGGGGCACTGAAGCTTTCTTT. It encodes CASSQEDNRGTEAFF.

The chain employs TRBV6-5 and TRBJ2-3; the D is unclear. Trimming pared 0 bases from V and 1 base from J, leaving 5 bases between. This CDR3 contains 14 residues. Germline-derived CDR1 and CDR2 are MNHEY and SVGAGI. The CDR3 DNA is TGTGCCAGCAGTTACTCTCGCGGCACAGATACGCAGTATTTT. Its translation: CASSYSRGTDTQYF.

This clone was seen once. The V and J genes are TRBV5-5 and TRBJ2-7; 10 bases align to TRBD2. Trimming at V came to 2 bases and at J to 2 bases, leaving 4 bases not matched to a gene. CDR1 is SGHKS, CDR2 YYEKEE, per germline (reference sequence). The CDR3 is 15 residues long. This CDR3 is CASSLIAGGAYEQYV. The DNA of the CDR3 is TGTGCCAGCAGCTTAATAGCGGGAGGCGCCTACGAGCAGTACGTC.

This clone was recorded many times. The chain couples TRBV5-1 to TRBJ2-3; maybe TRBD2 (7 bases). The CDR3 length is 15 residues. Between the trimmed V and J ends, which lost 1 base and 5 bases, there was a span of 14 bases. Per germline, CDR1 SGHRS and CDR2 YFSETQ. CDR3 residues: CASSLLGGPGDTQYF. The CDR3 DNA follows: TGCGCCAGCAGCTTGTTGGGGGGGCCCGGAGATACGCAGTATTTT.

J is TRBJ2-3 and V is TRBV7-6; D uncertain. This CDR3 has 13 amino acids. Per the germline V gene, CDR1 is SGHVS and CDR2 is FNYEAQ. V gave up 6 bases and J gave up 6 bases, with 13 bases separating them. The CDR3, as DNA: TGTGCCAGCAGTTCTAGGCCTTCTGATACGCAGTATTTT. Protein sequence: CASSSRPSDTQYF.